One sample yielded the 23 T cell receptor beta chains listed below, sequenced in a study of T cells in Graves' hyperthyroidism and ophthalmopathy. Regions amplified from RNA transcripts were the TCR beta CDR3 regions. HTBI primers were used for first-round RT-PCR of the TCR CDR3. MiXCR, applied by TCRdb to the multiplex PCR reads, yields one record per CDR3 protein. The table records over 500,000 distinct CDR3 sequences, about 16% of them present only once. Sequenced material: blood. The receptors derive from a woman aged 25 to 45 with Graves' ophthalmopathy.

This clonotype was detected many times. The rearrangement links TRBV18 to TRBJ2-5; D is ambiguous. The germline V gene has CDR1 KGHSH and CDR2 LQKENI. V was pared by 3 bases and J by 3 bases, with 5 bases between. CDR3 length equals 12 residues. CDR3 in DNA: TGTGCCAGCTCACCGGATGAAGAGACCCAGTACTTC. Protein sequence: CASSPDEETQYF.

This clonotype occurred once. This sequence joins TRBV20-1 and TRBJ2-5, with 14 bases fitting TRBD2. The germline V gene has CDR1 DFQATT and CDR2 SNEGSKA (reference sequence). This CDR3 contains 13 residues. CDR3 DNA: TGCATCCCGGGACTAGCGGGAGAAGAGACCCAGTACTTC. Protein sequence: CIPGLAGEETQYF.

To note about this clonotype: An end of the junction differs from the germline gene, which may be a read error. This sequence joins TRBV7-2 and TRBJ1-3; D might be TRBD1 (6 bases). The germline V gene has CDR1 SGHTA and CDR2 FQGNSA. The CDR3 covers 14 residues. The CDR3 sequence: CASRNEQGGDTIYF. The CDR3 coding sequence is TGTGCCAGCAGGAACGAACAGGGTGGAGACACCATATATTTT. Looking up the rest from reference TRBV7-2 and TRBJ1-3 gives the full variable domain: GAGVSQSPSNKVTEKGKDVELRCDPISGHTALYWYRQSLGQGLEFLIYFQGNSAPDKSGLPSDRFSAERTGGSVSTLTIQRTQQEDSAVYLCASRNEQGGDTIYFGEGSWLTVV.

This clonotype was seen many times. The genes are TRBV6-2 or TRBV6-3 and TRBJ1-2; D remains unclear. V was pared by 2 bases and J by 6 bases, with 10 bases between. Germline lookup yields CDR1 MNHEY and CDR2 SVGEGT. The CDR3 extends over 13 amino acids. CDR3: CASSYVVGDGYTF. The CDR3 nucleotides read TGTGCCAGCAGTTACGTTGTGGGAGATGGCTACACCTTC.

The CDR3 nucleotides read TGCGCCAGCAGCCGGACGTCCAGCTCTGGAAACACCATATATTTT. This translates into CASSRTSSSGNTIYF. The V and J genes are TRBV10-1 and TRBJ1-3; D unclear. Deletions cut 6 bases from V and 0 bases from J, with 12 bases between. Germline V gene lookup returns CDR1 WNHNN and CDR2 SYGVQD (reference sequence). The CDR3 length is 15 residues.

This clonotype came up many times. The chain joins TRBV5-1 to TRBJ2-7; 8 bases match TRBD2. The CDR3 spans 14 residues. Germline loops: CDR1 SGHRS, CDR2 YFSETQ. The trim removed 4 bases at V and 4 bases at J, leaving 7 bases unmatched. CDR3 bases: TGCGCCAGCAGCGCGGGACTAGGCAAGTACGAGCAGTACTTC. It yields the protein CASSAGLGKYEQYF.

This clonotype was recorded many times. DNA of the CDR3: TGTGCCATCAGTGGGACAGGGGTTCGAAACACTGAAGCTTTCTTT. It translates to CAISGTGVRNTEAFF. This chain joins TRBV10-3 and TRBJ1-1; 9 bases fit TRBD1. CDR1 and CDR2 from the germline V gene are ENHRY and SYGVKD. Trimming removed 4 bases from V and 2 bases from J; junction bases left unmatched: 5. The CDR3 consists of 15 residues.

The genes are TRBV7-7 and TRBJ2-1, with 9 bases identical to TRBD2. Germline CDR1 is SSHAT and CDR2 is FNYEAQ (reference sequence). With V trimmed by 10 bases and J by 0 bases, 4 bases remained unmatched. The CDR3 runs 14 residues. DNA for the CDR3: TGTGCCACCTATAGCGGGAGCTCCTACAATGAGCAGTTCTTC. It codes for CATYSGSSYNEQFF.

This clonotype was seen repeatedly, ten times or more. The rearrangement joins TRBV3-1 to TRBJ2-5; D gene unclear. Germline CDR1 is LGHDT and CDR2 is YNNKEL (reference sequence). Trimming took 4 bases from V and 3 from J, leaving 6 bases between them. The CDR3 is made up of 12 amino acids. Written as DNA, the CDR3 is TGTGCCAGCAGCCTAGAAGAAGAGACCCAGTACTTC. Translating gives CASSLEEETQYF.

This chain joins TRBV4-3 and TRBJ2-1; D is ambiguous. V lost 0 bases and J 7 bases, leaving 16 bases between the germline ends. Germline loops: CDR1 LGHNA, CDR2 YSLEER. This CDR3 region has 16 residues. The CDR3 here is CASSQDLNGYKNEQFF. The CDR3 nucleotides are TGCGCCAGCAGCCAAGATCTTAACGGGTATAAGAATGAGCAGTTCTTC.

This clonotype appeared a single time. V usage is TRBV12-3 or TRBV12-4 and J usage is TRBJ2-5; the D gene is possibly TRBD1 (5 bases). Trimming left V 5 bases short and J 5 bases short, with 12 bases between. This CDR3 has 13 amino acids. CDR3 region: CASSNDSGETQYF. The CDR3 nucleotides are TGTGCCAGCAGTAATGACAGTGGGGAGACCCAGTACTTC.

This chain joins TRBV15 and TRBJ2-7, with D tentatively TRBD1 or TRBD2 (5 bases each). V lost 1 base, J lost 7 bases, and 11 bases lay in between. This CDR3 is 13 amino acids long. Germline V lookup: CDR1 LNHNV, CDR2 YYDKDF (reference sequence). The CDR3 loop is CATSRGGTQEQYF. In DNA form, the CDR3 reads TGTGCCACCAGCAGAGGAGGGACCCAGGAGCAGTACTTC.

This chain uses TRBV20-1 with TRBJ2-7; D is unresolved. Germline V gene lookup returns CDR1 DFQATT and CDR2 SNEGSKA (reference sequence). Between the trimmed V and J ends, which lost 3 bases and 6 bases, there was a span of 12 bases. The CDR3 consists of 12 residues. The CDR3 is CSASLGLIEQYF. The DNA of the CDR3 is TGCAGTGCTAGCCTAGGGTTGATCGAGCAGTACTTC.

This clonotype was seen at least ten times. The CDR3 nucleotides are TGCAGTGCTAGAGGGACTAGCGGGAGTGGTGAGCAGTTCTTC. Residues: CSARGTSGSGEQFF. The V gene is TRBV20-1, the J gene TRBJ2-1, with 13 bases aligning to TRBD2. The CDR3 extends over 14 amino acids. The V gene's germline CDR1 is DFQATT and CDR2 SNEGSKA (reference sequence). Unmatched junction bases numbered 3, after V lost 1 base and J lost 9 bases.

The rearrangement uses TRBV18 and TRBJ2-1, with D tentatively TRBD2 (6 bases). V lost 1 base and J 11 bases, leaving 15 bases between the germline ends. Germline V CDR1 and CDR2: KGHSH, LQKENI. The CDR3 sequence is 14 residues long. The CDR3 coding sequence is TGTGCCAGCTCACCACAACGGGGGAAGAATAAGCAGTTCTTC. It translates to CASSPQRGKNKQFF.

This clonotype was detected ten times or more. The J gene is TRBJ2-2, the V gene TRBV18; D not certain. The CDR3 extends over 12 amino acids. Trimming removed 5 bases at V and 0 bases at J, with 1 base between. Germline V gene data show CDR1 as KGHSH and CDR2 as LQKENI. In nucleotides, the CDR3 is TGTGCCAGCTCAGCGAACACCGGGGAGCTGTTTTTT. Residues: CASSANTGELFF.

In this sample, this clonotype turned up a few times. The chain recombines TRBV6-1 with TRBJ1-6, with D possibly TRBD1 on 6 matching bases. CDR3 size: 15 residues. V was clipped by 5 bases and J by 5 bases, with 13 bases between them. Germline-derived CDR1 and CDR2 are MNHNS and SASEGT. CDR3 in amino acids: CASSYAGHNNSPLHF. In DNA, the CDR3 is TGTGCCAGCAGTTACGCGGGACACAATAATTCACCCCTCCACTTT.

This clonotype was observed at least ten times. The chain is built from TRBV12-3 or TRBV12-4 and TRBJ2-1, with 12 bases that match TRBD2. There are 17 residues in the CDR3. V was pared by 4 bases and J by 7 bases, with 11 bases of the junction left unmatched. The CDR3 sequence: CASSSTGLAGIMNEQFF. CDR3 nucleotides: TGTGCCAGCAGTTCAACCGGACTAGCGGGAATTATGAATGAGCAGTTCTTC.

V and J are TRBV30 and TRBJ2-2; D call uncertain. Germline CDR1 GTSNPN, CDR2 SVGIG (reference sequence). The ends were cut back, 0 bases at V and 1 base at J, with 9 bases in the middle. The CDR3 length is 15 residues. The CDR3 DNA reads as TGTGCCTGGAGTGTTGGCCAGAGGAACACCGGGGAGCTGTTTTTT. Protein: CAWSVGQRNTGELFF.

At least ten counts were recorded for this clonotype. This sequence joins TRBV2 and TRBJ2-1; TRBD1 might be the D (6 bases). Germline loops: CDR1 SNHLY, CDR2 FYNNEI. The CDR3 loop spans 12 amino acids. The germline V and J ends were trimmed by 5 bases and 8 bases, with 10 bases remaining between them. CDR3 in DNA: TGTGCCAGCAGTTTACAGGGATATGAGCAGTTCTTC. Translating it yields CASSLQGYEQFF.

This clonotype was observed a handful of times. This sequence joins TRBV7-2 and TRBJ2-1; tentative D call: TRBD1 (6 bases). Germline loops: CDR1 SGHTA, CDR2 FQGNSA. V was clipped by 5 bases and J by 2 bases, with 16 bases between them. The CDR3 consists of 16 residues. CDR3 amino acids: CASSPEQGFAYNEQFF. The CDR3 DNA reads as TGTGCCAGCAGCCCCGAACAGGGATTCGCCTACAATGAGCAGTTCTTC.

This clonotype has ten or more counts. The gene calls are TRBV6-2 or TRBV6-3 and TRBJ2-7; 7 bases match TRBD2. Germline trimming cut 8 bases from V and 7 bases from J; bases unmatched to any gene: 17. This CDR3 has 15 residues. The V gene's germline CDR1 is MNHEY and CDR2 SVGEGT. In DNA form, the CDR3 reads TGTGCCAGCCGTCGGATGAGGGAGGGGTACTTGGAGCAGTACTTC. The encoded protein is CASRRMREGYLEQYF.

A remark on this clonotype: This may come from a read error, since a much larger clone is one base off. The rearrangement uses TRBV2 and TRBJ1-1; TRBD1 aligns across 7 bases. Trimming removed 4 bases from V and 4 bases from J; junction bases left unmatched: 9. The CDR3 covers 15 residues. Germline V gene data show CDR1 as SNHLY and CDR2 as FYNNEI. This CDR3 reads CASSGGQLPSTEAFF. CDR3 in DNA: TGTGCCAGCAGTGGGGGACAGTTACCAAGCACTGAAGCTTTCTTT.